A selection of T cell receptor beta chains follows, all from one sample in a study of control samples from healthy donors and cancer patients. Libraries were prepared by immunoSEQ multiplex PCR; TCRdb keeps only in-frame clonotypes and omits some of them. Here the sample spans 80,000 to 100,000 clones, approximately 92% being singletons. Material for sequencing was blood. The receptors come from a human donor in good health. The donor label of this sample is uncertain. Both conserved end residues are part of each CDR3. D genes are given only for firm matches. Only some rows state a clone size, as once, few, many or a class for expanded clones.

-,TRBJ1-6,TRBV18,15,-,TGTGCCAGCTCACCACAGGGGGTAAGAGGTTCACCCCTCCACTTT,CASSPQGVRGSPLHF
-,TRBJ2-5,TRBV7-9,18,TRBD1,TGTGCCAGCAGCCAGGGGACAGGGGTCAGGGCGGGCCAAGAGACCCAGTACTTC,CASSQGTGVRAGQETQYF
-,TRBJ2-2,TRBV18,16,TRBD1,TGTGCCAGCTCACTACGAGAACAGGGGTTCACCGGGGAGCTGTTTTTT,CASSLREQGFTGELFF
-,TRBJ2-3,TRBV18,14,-,TGTGCCAGCTCATCGTACGGGGGCACAGATACGCAGTATTTT,CASSSYGGTDTQYF
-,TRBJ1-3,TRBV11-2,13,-,TGTGCCAGCAGCGAGACAACGGGAAACACCATATATTTT,CASSETTGNTIYF
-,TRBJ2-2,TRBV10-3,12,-,TGTGCCATCAGTGATACAGCCGGGGAGCTGTTTTTT,CAISDTAGELFF
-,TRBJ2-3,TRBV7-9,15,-,TGTGCCAGCAGCTTAGTGACGGGGGAAGCGGATACGCAGTATTTT,CASSLVTGEADTQYF
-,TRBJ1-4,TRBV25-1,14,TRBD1,TGTGCCAGCTCCAAGGGGGCCCAGAATGAAAAACTGTTTTTT,CASSKGAQNEKLFF
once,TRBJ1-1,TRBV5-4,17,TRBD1,TGTGCCAGCAGCTCACCCCGTACCGGACAGGGGAACACTGAAGCTTTCTTT,CASSSPRTGQGNTEAFF
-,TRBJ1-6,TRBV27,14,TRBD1,TGTGCCAGCAGCTACGACAGGGAAAATTCACCCCTCCACTTT,CASSYDRENSPLHF
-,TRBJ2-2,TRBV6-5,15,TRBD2,TGTGCCAGCAGTTCGAGCGGGGGGAACACCGGGGAGCTGTTTTTT,CASSSSGGNTGELFF
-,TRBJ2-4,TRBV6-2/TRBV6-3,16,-,TGTGCCAGCAGTTACGGGATGTCGTGGGCCAAAAACATTCAGTACTTC,CASSYGMSWAKNIQYF
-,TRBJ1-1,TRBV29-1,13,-,TGCAGCGTCTCCAGGGTTTCGAACACTGAAGCTTTCTTT,CSVSRVSNTEAFF
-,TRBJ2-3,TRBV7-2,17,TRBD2,TGTGCCAGCAGCTCGCCGGGACTAGCGGGGGGGCTTGTTACGCAGTATTTT,CASSSPGLAGGLVTQYF
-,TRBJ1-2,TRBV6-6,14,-,TGTGCCAGCAGTTACGCGGCGCCAGGGAATGGCTACACCTTC,CASSYAAPGNGYTF
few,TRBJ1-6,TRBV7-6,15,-,TGTGCCAGCAGCCGAAGGACAGCCTATAATTCACCCCTCCACTTT,CASSRRTAYNSPLHF
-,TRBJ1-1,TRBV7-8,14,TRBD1,TGTGCCAGCAGCTACACAGGGGGGAACACTGAAGCTTTCTTT,CASSYTGGNTEAFF
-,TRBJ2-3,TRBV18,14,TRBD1,TGTGCCAGCTCACCGGGGACAGGCACAGATACGCAGTATTTT,CASSPGTGTDTQYF
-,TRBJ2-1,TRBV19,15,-,TGTGCCAGTAGTATAGATTGGGACTCCTACAATGAGCAGTTCTTC,CASSIDWDSYNEQFF
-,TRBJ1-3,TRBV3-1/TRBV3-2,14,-,TGTGCCAGCACTGATCGGGGAGAAGGAAACACCATATATTTT,CASTDRGEGNTIYF
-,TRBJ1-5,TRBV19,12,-,TGTGCCAGTAGTATAGAAGGTCAGCCCCAGCATTTT,CASSIEGQPQHF
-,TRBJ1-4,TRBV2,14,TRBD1,TGTGCCAGCAGCGTACAGGGACAGGACGAAAAACTGTTTTTT,CASSVQGQDEKLFF
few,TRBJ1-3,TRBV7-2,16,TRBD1,TGTGCCAGCAGCCGGGGACAGCTCCTCTCTGGAAACACCATATATTTT,CASSRGQLLSGNTIYF
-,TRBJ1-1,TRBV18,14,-,TGTGCCAGCTCACCACCGAGAGCGAACACTGAAGCTTTCTTT,CASSPPRANTEAFF
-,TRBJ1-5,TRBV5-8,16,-,TGTGCCAGCAGCTTCCGCTCCCTATGGGGAAATCAGCCCCAGCATTTT,CASSFRSLWGNQPQHF
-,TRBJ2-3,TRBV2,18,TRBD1,TGTGCCAGCAGTGGGGGCTCGACAGGGGAGAGGAGCACAGATACGCAGTATTTT,CASSGGSTGERSTDTQYF
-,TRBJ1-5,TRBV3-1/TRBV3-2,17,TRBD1,TGTGCCAGCAGCCAAGAAGGGCCGGACAGGGGCAATCAGCCCCAGCATTTT,CASSQEGPDRGNQPQHF
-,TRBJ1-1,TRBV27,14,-,TGTGCCAGCAGTTTAACTCGAGGAAACACTGAAGCTTTCTTT,CASSLTRGNTEAFF
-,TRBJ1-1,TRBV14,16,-,TGTGCCAGCAGCCAAGGGCCGAGACCCAGGGACACTGAAGCTTTCTTT,CASSQGPRPRDTEAFF
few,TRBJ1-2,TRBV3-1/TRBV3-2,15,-,TGTGCCAGCAGCCAAGGACCTTCGGCTAACTATGGCTACACCTTC,CASSQGPSANYGYTF
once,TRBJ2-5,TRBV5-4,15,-,TGTGCCAGCAGCTTGAGGGGCCTCGAGGGAGAGACCCAGTACTTC,CASSLRGLEGETQYF
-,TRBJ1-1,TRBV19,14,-,TGTGCCAGTATTATGGGGGGAATGAACACTGAAGCTTTCTTT,CASIMGGMNTEAFF
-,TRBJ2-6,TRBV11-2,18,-,TGTGCCAGCAGCTCCGGGTCACAGCCCTATAAGGGGGCCAACGTCCTGACTTTC,CASSSGSQPYKGANVLTF
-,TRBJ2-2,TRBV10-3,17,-,TGTGCCATCAGTAAAGGAGGGGGCGGGGGTAACACCGGGGAGCTGTTTTTT,CAISKGGGGGNTGELFF
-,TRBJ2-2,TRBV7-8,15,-,TGTGCCAGTCCCAACAGGGTTACATCCGGCGGGGAGCTGTTTTTT,CASPNRVTSGGELFF
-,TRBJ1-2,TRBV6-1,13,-,TGTGCCAGCAGTGAGACAGATAACTATGGCTACACCTTC,CASSETDNYGYTF
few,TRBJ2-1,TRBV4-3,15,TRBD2,TGCGCCAGCAGCCAAGAGATGGTAGCGGGCCATGAGCAGTTCTTC,CASSQEMVAGHEQFF
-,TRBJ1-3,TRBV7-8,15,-,TGTGCCAGCAGCTTAGAGGGCGCGAGTGGAAACACCATATATTTT,CASSLEGASGNTIYF
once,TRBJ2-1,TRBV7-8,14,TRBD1,TGTGCCAGCAGCTCCGGACAGGGCGGCAATGAGCAGTTCTTC,CASSSGQGGNEQFF
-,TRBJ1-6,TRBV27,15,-,TGTGCCAGCAGTTTTTCGGGCACCCTTAATTCACCCCTCCACTTT,CASSFSGTLNSPLHF
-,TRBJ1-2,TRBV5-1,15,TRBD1,TGCGCCAGCAGAAATGGGACAGGAGCCTACTATGGCTACACCTTC,CASRNGTGAYYGYTF
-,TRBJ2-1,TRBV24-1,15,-,TGTGCCACCAGTGATTTGGGTGGGACCTACAATGAGCAGTTCTTC,CATSDLGGTYNEQFF
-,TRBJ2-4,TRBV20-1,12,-,TGCAGTGCTAGTAGGGGGGAAAACATTCAGTACTTC,CSASRGENIQYF
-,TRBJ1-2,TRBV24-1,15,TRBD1,TGTGCCACCAGTGACCCCCATTCAGGGGGCTATGGCTACACCTTC,CATSDPHSGGYGYTF
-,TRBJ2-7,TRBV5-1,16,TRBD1,TGCGCCAGCAGCCCTACAGGACAGGGTAACGCCTACGAGCAGTACTTC,CASSPTGQGNAYEQYF
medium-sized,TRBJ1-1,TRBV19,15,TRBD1,TGTGCCAGTAGTAGAAAGACAGGGCCGAACACTGAAGCTTTCTTT,CASSRKTGPNTEAFF
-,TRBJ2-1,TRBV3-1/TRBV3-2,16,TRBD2,TGTGCCAGCAGCCAGGGGGGACTAGCGGGGGGCAATGAGCAGTTCTTC,CASSQGGLAGGNEQFF
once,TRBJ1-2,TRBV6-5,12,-,TGTGCCAGCAGTTCCGGGGTACATGGCTACACCTTC,CASSSGVHGYTF
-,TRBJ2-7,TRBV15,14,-,TGTGCCACCAGCCCCGTGTCGCACTCCTACGAGCAGTACTTC,CATSPVSHSYEQYF
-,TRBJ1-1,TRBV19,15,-,TGTGCCAGTAGTGTCCCCATGGGGGGCTACTCTGAAGCTTTCTTT,CASSVPMGGYSEAFF
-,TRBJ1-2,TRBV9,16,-,TGTGCCAGCAGCTCTCGAGGCGGTCGGGAAGACTATGGCTACACCTTC,CASSSRGGREDYGYTF